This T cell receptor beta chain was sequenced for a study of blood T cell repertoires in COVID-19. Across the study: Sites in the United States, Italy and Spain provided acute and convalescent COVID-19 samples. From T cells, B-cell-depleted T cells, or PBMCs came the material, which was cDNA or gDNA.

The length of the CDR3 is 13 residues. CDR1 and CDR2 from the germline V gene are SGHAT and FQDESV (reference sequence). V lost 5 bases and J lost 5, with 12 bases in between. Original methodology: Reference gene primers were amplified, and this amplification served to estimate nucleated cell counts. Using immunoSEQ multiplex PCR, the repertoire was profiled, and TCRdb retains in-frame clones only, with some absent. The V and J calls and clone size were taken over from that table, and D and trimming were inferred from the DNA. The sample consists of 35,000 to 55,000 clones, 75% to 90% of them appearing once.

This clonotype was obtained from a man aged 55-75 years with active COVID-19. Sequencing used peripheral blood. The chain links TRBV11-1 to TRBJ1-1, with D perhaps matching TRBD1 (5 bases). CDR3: CASSVNGGTEAFF. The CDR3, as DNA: TGTGCCAGCAGCGTAAACGGGGGGACTGAAGCTTTCTTT.